A single sample is the source of the 25 T cell receptor beta chains below, sequenced in a study of T cell clones after liver transplantation. The protocol was immunoSEQ multiplex PCR, while the TCRdb copy is restricted to in-frame clones and leaves out a portion. The sample lists roughly 15,000 clones; 82% were seen once. Here the sequenced sample was CD8+ T cells from blood, taken approximately 45 months after liver transplant. These TCRs come from a human patient who received a liver transplant. These T cells may partly come from the graft donor.

The CDR3 sequence is CASSPWGDTQYF. The CDR3, as DNA: TGTGCCAGCAGCCCCTGGGGAGATACGCAGTATTTT. V usage is TRBV9 and J usage is TRBJ2-3, with D unresolved. The V gene's germline CDR1 is SGDLS and CDR2 YYNGEE. This CDR3 contains 12 residues. The V gene lost 4 bases and the J gene lost 5 bases, with 8 bases spanning the gap.

The genes are TRBV7-3 and TRBJ2-2; D remains ambiguous. CDR3 length equals 12 residues. Per the germline V gene, CDR1 is SGHTA and CDR2 is FQGTGA. V lost 5 bases to trimming and J lost 4 bases, with 5 bases between them. CDR3 in DNA: TGTGCCAGCAGCCCCGGCACCGGGGAGCTGTTTTTT. It codes for CASSPGTGELFF. The full variable domain, with the rest looked up from reference TRBV7-3 and TRBJ2-2, is GAGVSQTPSNKVTEKGKYVELRCDPISGHTALYWYRQSLGQGPEFLIYFQGTGAADDSGLPNDRFFAVRPEGSVSTLKIQRTERGDSAVYLCASSPGTGELFFGEGSRLTVL.

This chain uses TRBV5-4 with TRBJ1-2; D perhaps matches TRBD1 (5 bases). Germline assignment: CDR1 SGHNT and CDR2 YYREEE (reference sequence). V shed 4 bases and J shed 5 bases, with 15 bases lying between them. The CDR3 consists of 14 residues. The CDR3 nucleotides are TGTGCCAGCAGCCTTGCGGGACTCGTGTATGGCTACACCTTC. It encodes CASSLAGLVYGYTF.

The chain is built from TRBV27 and TRBJ2-7, with 7 bases that match TRBD1. Looked up from germline, CDR1 is MNHEY and CDR2 is SMNVEV (reference sequence). The CDR3 is 14 amino acids. The ends lost 5 bases at V and 5 bases at J; junction bases unmatched: 9. This chain's CDR3 is CASSITTGFDEQYF. The CDR3, as DNA: TGTGCCAGCAGTATAACGACAGGGTTCGACGAGCAGTACTTC.

V and J are TRBV28 and TRBJ2-7; D is possibly TRBD2 (5 bases). The V and J ends lost 2 bases and 6 bases respectively, with 14 bases between them. The CDR3 has 14 residues. The germline V gene has CDR1 MDHEN and CDR2 SYDVKM. The DNA of the CDR3 is TGTGCCAGCAGTTTAGTGAGCGGAGGAGGCGAGCAGTACTTC. This sequence encodes CASSLVSGGGEQYF.

The V call is TRBV7-6, the J call TRBJ2-7, with 14 bases that match TRBD2. There are 16 residues in the CDR3. CDR1 and CDR2 from the germline V gene are SGHVS and FNYEAQ. V shed 5 bases and J 5 bases; nucleotides not matched to a gene: 8. This chain's CDR3 is CASSPWTSGGTHEQYF. CDR3 bases: TGTGCCAGCAGCCCTTGGACTAGCGGGGGGACCCACGAGCAGTACTTC.

The rearrangement joins TRBV5-5 to TRBJ2-2; a weak D match, TRBD2 (5 bases). CDR3 length: 13 residues. V gave up 3 bases and J gave up 7 bases, with 10 bases separating them. From germline, CDR1 is SGHKS and CDR2 YYEKEE (reference sequence). CDR3 amino acids: CASSWAGNGELFF. The CDR3 DNA sequence: TGTGCCAGCAGCTGGGCGGGCAACGGGGAGCTGTTTTTT.

This CDR3 reads CASSLGALLGLEQYF. CDR3 DNA: TGTGCCAGCAGCTTGGGTGCACTCCTCGGACTCGAGCAGTACTTC. This chain connects TRBV5-6 to TRBJ2-7; TRBD2 is a possible D gene (5 bases). The CDR3 is made up of 15 amino acids. Trimming pared 0 bases from V and 6 bases from J, leaving 16 bases between. CDR1 is SGHDT and CDR2 is YYEEEE in the germline V gene.

This chain links TRBV7-9 with TRBJ2-6; no reliable D call. The CDR3 extends over 14 amino acids. Germline CDR1 is SEHNR and CDR2 is FQNEAQ (reference sequence). The CDR3 sequence is CVLEGFSGANVLTF. CDR3 bases: TGTGTCTTAGAAGGATTCTCTGGGGCCAACGTCCTGACTTTC.

The chain joins TRBV7-2 to TRBJ1-2, with D possibly being TRBD1 (5 bases). The CDR3 totals 12 residues. Trimming cost V 5 bases and J 6 bases, with 10 bases left between them. The V gene's germline CDR1 is SGHTA and CDR2 FQGNSA. DNA of the CDR3: TGTGCCAGCAGCCCAAGGACACATGGCTACACCTTC. This encodes CASSPRTHGYTF. Full variable domain (outside the CDR3, taken from reference TRBV7-2 and TRBJ1-2): GAGVSQSPSNKVTEKGKDVELRCDPISGHTALYWYRQSLGQGLEFLIYFQGNSAPDKSGLPSDRFSAERTGGSVSTLTIQRTQQEDSAVYLCASSPRTHGYTFGSGTRLTVV.

The chain couples TRBV7-9 to TRBJ1-1, with D possibly TRBD1 on 5 matching bases. CDR1 SEHNR and CDR2 FQNEAQ come from the germline V gene (reference sequence). CDR3 length: 14 residues. With 5 bases removed from V and 4 bases from J, the gap between germline ends came to 14 bases. The CDR3 protein is CASSVEWGSTEAFF. The DNA of the CDR3 is TGTGCCAGCAGCGTAGAGTGGGGGAGCACTGAAGCTTTCTTT.

The V call is TRBV29-1, the J call TRBJ2-7; D is unresolved. Germline assignment: CDR1 SQVTM and CDR2 ANQGSEA. This CDR3 spans 12 amino acids. The V end lost 4 bases, the J end lost 0 bases, and 7 bases lay between the germline ends. The CDR3: CSVVLSSYEQYF. In DNA form, the CDR3 reads TGCAGCGTTGTTCTGAGCTCCTACGAGCAGTACTTC.

The chain links TRBV6-1 to TRBJ1-4, with D perhaps matching TRBD1 (5 bases). Germline loops: CDR1 MNHNS, CDR2 SASEGT. Trimming took off 8 bases at V and 16 bases at J, with 17 bases between the two ends. The CDR3 spans 11 residues. The CDR3 here is CASAGTPSPFF. The CDR3 nucleotides are TGTGCCAGCGCCGGGACCCCAAGCCCGTTTTTT.

By share, this clone ranks as medium-sized (0.01 to 0.1%). The chain carries TRBV5-6 and TRBJ1-4, with D possibly being TRBD1 (5 bases). This CDR3 comprises 15 residues. V shed 0 bases and J shed 8 bases, with 14 bases lying between them. Germline CDR1 is SGHDT and CDR2 is YYEEEE. CDR3 in amino acids: CASSLARQGKEKLFF. DNA of the CDR3: TGTGCCAGCAGCTTGGCCCGGCAGGGTAAGGAAAAACTGTTTTTT.

The chain combines TRBV10-2 with TRBJ2-1; D remains unclear. Trimming removed 8 bases at V and 4 bases at J, with 9 bases between. Per the germline V gene, CDR1 is WSHSY and CDR2 is SAAADI. The CDR3 covers 12 residues. The CDR3: CASLDGYNEQFF. CDR3 coding DNA: TGCGCCAGCTTGGACGGTTACAATGAGCAGTTCTTC.

The chain uses TRBV9 and TRBJ1-3, with a weak D call TRBD1 (6 bases). Germline values: CDR1 SGDLS, CDR2 YYNGEE. V shed 3 bases and J shed 2 bases, with 15 bases lying between them. The CDR3 runs 16 residues. DNA of the CDR3: TGTGCCAGCAGCGCGACCCAAACAGGGCCTGGAAACACCATATATTTT. Encoded protein: CASSATQTGPGNTIYF.

This sequence joins TRBV27 and TRBJ2-1, with a possible D match to TRBD2 (5 bases). Germline CDR1 reads MNHEY; CDR2 reads SMNVEV (reference sequence). The V end lost 7 bases, the J end lost 3 bases, and 22 bases lay between the germline ends. CDR3 length: 17 amino acids. CDR3 sequence: CASTQPSSGRGYNEQFF. The CDR3 region has the DNA TGTGCCAGCACCCAACCAAGTTCGGGGAGAGGCTACAATGAGCAGTTCTTC.

In regard to this clone: The sample holds other DNA sequences that translate to the same CDR3. J is TRBJ2-7 and V is TRBV5-1, with 7 bases identical to TRBD2. With 2 bases clipped from V and 4 bases from J, the junction kept 3 bases outside the gene matches. This CDR3 region has 13 residues. Germline V gene sequence: CDR1 SGHRS, CDR2 YFSETQ. The CDR3 region is CASSFGGGYEQYF. The CDR3 DNA reads TGCGCCAGCAGCTTTGGGGGGGGGTACGAGCAGTACTTC.

The V gene is TRBV23-1, the J gene TRBJ2-6, with unresolved D. TRBV23-1 is classed as an ORF, of uncertain function. Trimming left V 5 bases short and J 5 bases short, with 19 bases between. The CDR3 is made up of 17 amino acids. CDR3 sequence reads: CASSWCPQQSRANVLTF. DNA for the CDR3: TGCGCCAGCAGTTGGTGCCCGCAACAAAGTCGGGCCAACGTCCTGACTTTC.

V and J are TRBV16 and TRBJ2-1, with D perhaps given as TRBD1 or TRBD2 (5 bases each). CDR3 length: 13 residues. Trimming took 3 bases from V and 10 from J, leaving 13 bases between them. Germline V gives CDR1 KGHSY, CDR2 FQNENV. As DNA, the CDR3 is TGTGCCAGCAGCCAGGGGGTTGGAGTCGAGCAGTTCTTC. It yields the protein CASSQGVGVEQFF.

This clone was observed a few times. The V gene is TRBV27, the J gene TRBJ1-1; D uncertain. The germline gives CDR1 MNHEY, CDR2 SMNVEV (reference sequence). V lost 5 bases, J lost 1 base, and 14 bases lay in between. This CDR3 comprises 15 residues. The DNA for the CDR3 is TGTGCCAGCAGTCCACCTGAGGCTGGGAACACTGAAGCTTTCTTT. Encoded protein: CASSPPEAGNTEAFF.

This chain uses TRBV4-3 with TRBJ2-6; TRBD1 matches at 11 bases. The germline V gene has CDR1 LGHNA and CDR2 YSLEER. With 0 bases clipped from V and 2 bases from J, the junction kept 6 bases outside the gene matches. The CDR3 loop spans 19 amino acids. The CDR3 here is CASSQDSGQGAPGANVLTF. CDR3 in DNA: TGCGCCAGCAGCCAAGACTCCGGACAGGGGGCGCCTGGGGCCAACGTCCTGACTTTC.

This clone was observed a few times. The genes are TRBV27 and TRBJ2-1; TRBD1 is a possible D gene (6 bases). There are 15 residues in the CDR3. CDR1 is MNHEY and CDR2 is SMNVEV in the germline V gene (reference sequence). The V gene lost 5 bases and the J gene lost 3 bases, with 14 bases spanning the gap. CDR3 nucleotide sequence: TGTGCCAGCAGTCTTTCGACAGGATACTACAATGAGCAGTTCTTC. Translation gives CASSLSTGYYNEQFF.

This clone was recorded a few times. The rearrangement links TRBV11-2 to TRBJ2-3; a possible D gene is TRBD2 (6 bases). Trimming pared 1 base from V and 4 bases from J, leaving 9 bases between. This CDR3 is built from 14 residues. Per germline, CDR1 SGHAT and CDR2 FQNNGV. In DNA form, the CDR3 reads TGTGCCAGCAGCTTAGGGGGACTCTCAGATACGCAGTATTTT. This translates into CASSLGGLSDTQYF. The variable domain in full, completed from reference TRBV11-2 and TRBJ2-3, reads EAGVAQSPRYKIIEKRQSVAFWCNPISGHATLYWYQQILGQGPKLLIQFQNNGVVDDSQLPKDRFSAERLKGVDSTLKIQPAKLEDSAVYLCASSLGGLSDTQYFGPGTRLTVL.

V usage is TRBV28 and J usage is TRBJ2-3; possible D gene TRBD2, 5 bases. The CDR3 is made up of 15 amino acids. In germline, CDR1 is MDHEN, CDR2 SYDVKM. Trimming left V 4 bases short and J 4 bases short, with 15 bases between. The CDR3: CASSSRPAGADTQYF. Here the CDR3 DNA reads TGTGCCAGCAGTTCCCGGCCAGCCGGGGCAGATACGCAGTATTTT.